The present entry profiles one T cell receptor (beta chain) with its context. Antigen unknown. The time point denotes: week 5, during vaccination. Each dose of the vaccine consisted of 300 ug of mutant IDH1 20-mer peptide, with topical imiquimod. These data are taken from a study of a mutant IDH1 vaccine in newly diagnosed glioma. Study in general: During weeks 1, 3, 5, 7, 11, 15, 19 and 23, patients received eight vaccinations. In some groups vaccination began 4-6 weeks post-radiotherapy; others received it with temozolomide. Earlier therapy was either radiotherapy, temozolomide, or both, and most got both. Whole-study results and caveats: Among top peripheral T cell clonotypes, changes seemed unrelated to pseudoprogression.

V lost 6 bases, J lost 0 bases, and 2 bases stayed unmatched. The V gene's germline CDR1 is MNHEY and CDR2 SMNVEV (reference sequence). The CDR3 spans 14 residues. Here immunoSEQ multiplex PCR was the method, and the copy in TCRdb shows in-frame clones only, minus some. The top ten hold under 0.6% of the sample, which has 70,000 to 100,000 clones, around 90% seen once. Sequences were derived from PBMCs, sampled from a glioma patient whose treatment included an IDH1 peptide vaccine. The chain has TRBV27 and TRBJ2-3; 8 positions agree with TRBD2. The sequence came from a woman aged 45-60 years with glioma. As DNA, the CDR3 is TGTGCCAGCAGGGGACTAGACAGCACAGATACGCAGTATTTT. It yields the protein CASRGLDSTDTQYF.